This record covers a single TCR beta chain. Its antigen is unidentified. The source of the sample is a study of cytomegalovirus exposure and HLA in healthy donors. Study-level information: Unique TCRs numbering about 85 million, obtained from HLA-typed donors, made up an early data release.

The study, taken as a whole, reports: A highly shared variant cluster was judged a likely technical artifact. Analysis was performed later, and it showed HLA-associated TCR beta chains to be more clonally expanded than equally common others. Investigators reported fewer than 200 TCR beta chains as tied to cytomegalovirus.

CDR3 length equals 13 residues. Germline V CDR1 and CDR2: ENHRY, SYGVKD. The V and J ends lost 7 bases and 1 base respectively, with 10 bases between them. The PCR employed 60 Vbeta primers together with 13 Jbeta primers. Sequenced by immunoSEQ multiplex PCR; TCRdb stores in-frame clones only, minus some. This table holds around 280,000 clones, roughly 90% found once. The clonotype originates from a woman aged 18 to 35 in good health and CMV-seronegative. The specimen sequenced was PBMCs. The gene calls are TRBV10-3 and TRBJ1-1; the D is unclear. CDR3 sequence (DNA): TGTGCCATCAACTTCCGGGAGAACACTGAAGCTTTCTTT. Residues: CAINFRENTEAFF.